These T cell receptor beta chains were read from a single sample in a study of blood T cell repertoires in COVID-19. Generated by immunoSEQ multiplex PCR, the TCRdb table keeps only in-frame clones and is missing some. The sample has roughly 400,000 clones; 85% to 90% are singletons. Sequencing used PBMCs or T cells enriched from blood (not recorded which). Receptor source: a woman aged 50 to 60 who had recovered from COVID-19. Both conserved end residues are part of each CDR3. D genes are given only for firm matches. Clone size, where shown, is once, few, many, or a class for clones that have expanded.

D gene,V gene,J gene,clone size,CDR3 protein,CDR3 DNA
TRBD1,TRBV18,TRBJ2-3,.,CASSPRAGGWTDTQYF,TGTGCCAGCTCACCACGAGCAGGGGGCTGGACAGATACGCAGTATTTT
.,TRBV4-1,TRBJ2-5,.,CASSRSLASDRETQYF,TGCGCCAGCAGCAGATCTCTAGCGTCGGATCGAGAGACCCAGTACTTC
.,TRBV19,TRBJ1-2,.,CASSVPTPNRDYGYTF,TGTGCCAGTAGTGTACCGACCCCGAACAGGGACTATGGCTACACCTTC
TRBD2,TRBV27,TRBJ2-1,.,CASSWGLAADEQFF,TGTGCCAGCAGTTGGGGACTAGCTGCGGATGAGCAGTTCTTC
.,TRBV11-2,TRBJ1-1,.,CASDSSAGLRDTEAFF,TGTGCCAGCGACTCTTCAGCAGGGCTTAGGGACACTGAAGCTTTCTTT
TRBD1,TRBV4-3,TRBJ1-6,.,CASSPSRGNSPLHF,TGCGCCAGCAGCCCGAGCAGGGGGAATTCACCCCTCCACTTT
TRBD1,TRBV9,TRBJ2-7,.,CASSVGQGLSYEQYF,TGTGCCAGCAGCGTTGGACAGGGTCTTTCCTACGAGCAGTACTTC
TRBD1,TRBV5-5,TRBJ1-2,.,CASSSSDRGYGYTF,TGTGCCAGCAGCTCGTCAGACAGGGGCTATGGCTACACCTTC
.,TRBV27,TRBJ1-6,few,CASSSQGGSYNSPLHF,TGTGCCAGCAGTTCCCAGGGAGGTTCCTATAATTCACCCCTCCACTTT
.,TRBV6-1,TRBJ1-1,.,CASSERQAYTEAFF,TGTGCCAGCAGTGAAAGACAGGCTTACACTGAAGCTTTCTTT
.,TRBV6-2/TRBV6-3,TRBJ1-2,.,CASSRQAMGGYTF,TGTGCCAGCAGCCGACAGGCCATGGGTGGCTACACCTTC
.,TRBV30,TRBJ1-5,.,CAWNVGGRNQPQHF,TGTGCCTGGAATGTGGGAGGGCGCAATCAGCCCCAGCATTTT
.,TRBV7-8,TRBJ1-1,.,CASSPRWNTEAFF,TGTGCCAGCAGCCCTAGATGGAACACTGAAGCTTTCTTT
TRBD1,TRBV7-2,TRBJ2-1,.,CASSLGQGTYNEQFF,TGTGCCAGCAGCTTAGGACAGGGGACGTACAATGAGCAGTTCTTC
TRBD1,TRBV30,TRBJ1-2,.,CAWSLDRGGGYTF,TGTGCCTGGAGTCTGGACAGGGGCGGTGGCTACACCTTC
TRBD2,TRBV4-1,TRBJ2-4,.,CASSQDTQGGFGTKNIQYF,TGCGCCAGCAGCCAAGATACCCAGGGAGGGTTTGGAACCAAAAACATTCAGTACTTC
TRBD1,TRBV2,TRBJ1-4,.,CASSTGGDEKLFF,TGTGCCAGCAGCACAGGGGGCGATGAAAAACTGTTTTTT
.,TRBV7-9,TRBJ1-2,.,CASSLPGQLSDYGYTF,TGTGCCAGCAGCTTACCCGGACAGCTAAGCGACTATGGCTACACCTTC
TRBD1,TRBV7-9,TRBJ2-7,.,CASLRTGVAYEQYF,TGTGCCAGCTTAAGGACAGGGGTTGCTTACGAGCAGTACTTC
TRBD2,TRBV18,TRBJ2-3,.,CASSPRLAGITDTQYF,TGTGCCAGCTCACCACGACTAGCGGGCATCACAGATACGCAGTATTTT
.,TRBV4-1,TRBJ1-5,.,CASSQLHGDPGPQHF,TGCGCCAGCAGCCAACTTCATGGCGACCCGGGACCCCAGCATTTT
.,TRBV11-1,TRBJ1-1,few,CASTPGKGSVNTEAFF,TGTGCCAGCACCCCGGGCAAGGGGTCAGTGAACACTGAAGCTTTCTTT
.,TRBV3-1/TRBV3-2,TRBJ2-3,.,CASSQGVKGDFDTDTQYF,TGTGCCAGCAGCCAAGGAGTAAAAGGGGACTTCGACACAGATACGCAGTATTTT
.,TRBV6-1,TRBJ1-3,.,CASSEYTGTSGNTIYF,TGTGCCAGCAGTGAATATACAGGGACCTCTGGAAACACCATATATTTT
.,TRBV20-1,TRBJ2-7,.,CSARDLGEQYF,TGCAGTGCTAGAGATCTAGGCGAGCAGTACTTC
.,TRBV9,TRBJ2-7,few,CASSVEAGALSFEQYF,TGTGCCAGCAGCGTAGAGGCTGGGGCCCTCTCTTTCGAGCAGTACTTC
TRBD2,TRBV4-3,TRBJ2-7,.,CASSQRASGGSYEQYF,TGCGCCAGCAGCCAACGAGCTAGCGGGGGTTCCTACGAGCAGTACTTC
.,TRBV5-5,TRBJ1-1,.,CASSLSSGYREAFF,TGTGCCAGCAGCTTATCATCGGGGTACCGTGAAGCTTTCTTT
.,TRBV24-1,TRBJ2-3,.,CATSDARGARGAQYF,TGTGCCACCAGTGATGCCCGGGGGGCGCGGGGTGCGCAGTATTTT
.,TRBV13,TRBJ1-4,.,CASSPRGVREKLFF,TGTGCCAGCTCCCCACGCGGGGTTAGGGAAAAACTGTTTTTT
TRBD1,TRBV7-6,TRBJ1-6,once,CASSMRQGNNSPLHF,TGTGCCAGCAGCATGAGACAGGGGAATAATTCACCCCTCCACTTT
.,TRBV2,TRBJ1-2,.,CASSESQIPDGYTF,TGTGCCAGCAGTGAAAGTCAAATCCCGGATGGCTACACCTTC
.,TRBV5-1,TRBJ1-6,.,CASSFEGSLSPLHF,TGCGCCAGCAGCTTTGAGGGTTCCCTTTCACCCCTCCACTTT
TRBD1,TRBV30,TRBJ2-5,.,CAWSVPYTGAGETQYF,TGTGCCTGGAGTGTACCTTATACAGGGGCAGGGGAGACCCAGTACTTC
TRBD1,TRBV2,TRBJ1-1,.,CASRGETGGLTEAFF,TGTGCCAGCAGGGGGGAGACAGGGGGCTTGACTGAAGCTTTCTTT
.,TRBV6-5,TRBJ1-6,.,CASRGGVNSPLHF,TGTGCCAGCCGGGGGGGGGTTAATTCACCCCTCCACTTT
.,TRBV10-3,TRBJ1-5,once,CAISAVQGQQPQHF,TGTGCCATCAGTGCTGTTCAGGGGCAGCAGCCCCAGCATTTT
TRBD2,TRBV5-1,TRBJ2-3,.,CASSFLAGTDTQYF,TGCGCCAGCAGCTTCCTAGCGGGAACAGATACGCAGTATTTT
.,TRBV19,TRBJ2-1,few,CASSMGLGDEQFF,TGTGCCAGTAGTATGGGGTTAGGGGATGAGCAGTTCTTC
.,TRBV29-1,TRBJ1-4,.,CSADRGSGEKLFF,TGCAGCGCTGACCGGGGAAGTGGGGAAAAACTGTTTTTT
TRBD2,TRBV24-1,TRBJ2-3,.,CATSDRPGLAGLGLDTQYF,TGTGCCACCAGTGACCGACCGGGACTAGCGGGGCTCGGCCTCGATACGCAGTATTTT
.,TRBV7-9,TRBJ1-3,.,CASSSDRIGNTIYF,TGTGCCAGCAGCTCCGACAGAATTGGAAACACCATATATTTT
TRBD2,TRBV6-1,TRBJ2-7,.,CASSDQVAGGPPYEQYF,TGTGCCAGCAGTGACCAAGTAGCGGGGGGGCCTCCCTACGAGCAGTACTTC
TRBD1,TRBV10-3,TRBJ2-7,.,CAISGTAYEQYF,TGTGCCATCAGCGGGACAGCCTACGAGCAGTACTTC
.,TRBV5-5,TRBJ1-5,.,CASSLWQGGQPQHF,TGTGCCAGCAGCTTGTGGCAGGGTGGTCAGCCCCAGCATTTT
TRBD2,TRBV4-2,TRBJ2-2,.,CASSPLAGDTGELFF,TGTGCCAGCAGCCCACTAGCGGGGGACACCGGGGAGCTGTTTTTT
.,TRBV4-1,TRBJ1-2,.,CASSQVGVDGYTF,TGCGCCAGCAGCCAAGTAGGGGTAGATGGCTACACCTTC
TRBD1,TRBV12-5,TRBJ1-2,.,CASGYGTGGDDGYTF,TGTGCTAGTGGTTATGGGACAGGGGGCGATGATGGCTACACCTTC
.,TRBV4-3,TRBJ1-1,few,CASSQDNREKAFF,TGCGCCAGCAGCCAAGATAACAGGGAGAAAGCTTTCTTT
TRBD2,TRBV5-4,TRBJ2-1,.,CASSRSGRGGIYNEQFF,TGTGCCAGCAGCCGATCCGGGCGGGGGGGCATCTACAATGAGCAGTTCTTC
.,TRBV7-9,TRBJ2-7,.,CASSAGLTGITYEQYF,TGTGCCAGCAGCGCGGGGTTGACAGGGATAACCTACGAGCAGTACTTC
.,TRBV5-8,TRBJ1-5,.,CATSQGIGNQPQHF,TGTGCCACCTCACAGGGAATCGGCAATCAGCCCCAGCATTTT
.,TRBV9,TRBJ1-3,.,CASSVEGRGGGNTIYF,TGTGCCAGCAGCGTAGAGGGACGGGGGGGAGGAAACACCATATATTTT